These 28 T cell receptor beta chains were all obtained from the same sample, sequenced in a study of Graves' ophthalmopathy and Graves' hyperthyroidism. Amplification targeted the TCR beta CDR3 regions, with RNA transcripts as the source material. RT-PCR in the first round used HTBI primers; a second-round multiplex PCR followed. TCRdb fed the multiplex PCR reads into MiXCR, producing one record per CDR3 protein. The sample lists 230,000 or so distinct CDR3 sequences, around 42% seen once, with about 45% in the top ten. The sample was peripheral blood. These receptors came from an adult man with Graves' ophthalmopathy.

This chain joins TRBV2 and TRBJ1-4; 9 bases align to TRBD1. The germline gives CDR1 SNHLY, CDR2 FYNNEI. CDR3 size: 14 residues. Trimming took 6 bases from V and 5 from J; bases not matched to a gene: 4. The CDR3 loop reads CASRWGTGNEKLFF. The CDR3 region has the DNA TGTGCCAGCAGATGGGGGACAGGGAATGAAAAACTGTTTTTT. Full variable domain (outside the CDR3, taken from reference TRBV2 and TRBJ1-4): EPEVTQTPSHQVTQMGQEVILRCVPISNHLYFYWYRQILGQKVEFLVSFYNNEISEKSEIFDDQFSVERPDGSNFTLKIRSTKLEDSAMYFCASRWGTGNEKLFFGSGTQLSVL.

V usage is TRBV7-9 and J usage is TRBJ2-2; 10 bases are a match to TRBD2. Trimming removed 5 bases from V and 3 bases from J; junction bases left unmatched: 6. From germline, CDR1 is SEHNR and CDR2 FQNEAQ (reference sequence). CDR3 length: 16 amino acids. In nucleotides, the CDR3 is TGTGCCAGCAGCCCTACTAGCGGGGAGCACACCGGGGAGCTGTTTTTT. Translated: CASSPTSGEHTGELFF.

V and J are TRBV19 and TRBJ1-3; a possible D gene is TRBD1 (5 bases). From germline, CDR1 is LNHDA and CDR2 SQIVND (reference sequence). There are 12 residues in the CDR3. V shed 3 bases and J shed 9 bases, with 9 bases lying between them. The CDR3, as DNA: TGTGCCAGTAGTATTGGGGGAGGCACCATATATTTT. It codes for CASSIGGGTIYF.

This clonotype has ten or more counts. The chain links TRBV6-5 to TRBJ2-3, with 10 bases matching TRBD2. CDR3 length equals 15 residues. Looked up from germline, CDR1 is MNHEY and CDR2 is SVGAGI. V dropped 5 bases and J dropped 6; count of bases not matched to a gene: 8. This chain's CDR3 is CASSLTSGEGDTQYF. The CDR3 DNA is TGTGCCAGCAGTCTAACTAGCGGGGAGGGGGATACGCAGTATTTT.

The chain employs TRBV7-2 and TRBJ1-4, with TRBD1 as a possible D gene (6 bases). The ends were cut back, 3 bases at V and 7 bases at J, with 15 bases in the middle. Germline CDR1 SGHTA, CDR2 FQGNSA. The CDR3 has 15 residues. The CDR3 loop reads CASSLSPGVSEKLFF. CDR3 DNA sequence: TGTGCCAGCAGCTTGTCCCCAGGGGTTAGTGAAAAACTGTTTTTT.

This sequence joins TRBV2 and TRBJ2-5; 7 bases are a match to TRBD1. With V trimmed by 6 bases and J by 5 bases, 6 bases remained unmatched. The CDR3 is 13 residues long. Germline CDR1 reads SNHLY; CDR2 reads FYNNEI. This CDR3 reads CASREQGTETQYF. CDR3 nucleotide sequence: TGTGCCAGCAGAGAACAGGGGACGGAGACCCAGTACTTC.

Concerning this clonotype itself: A much larger clone differs from this one at a single base, so this may be a read error. Without the conserved terminal phenylalanine or tryptophan, this CDR3 likely stems from a read error. The chain carries TRBV29-1 and TRBJ1-2; D gene ambiguous. Deletions cut 2 bases from V and 7 bases from J, with 11 bases between. Germline V gene lookup returns CDR1 SQVTM and CDR2 ANQGSEA. This CDR3 contains 12 residues. CDR3 bases: TGCAGCGTTGAATTGAACAGATCTGGCTACACCCTC. Translated: CSVELNRSGYTL.

This clonotype was counted a few times. The CDR3 loop is CSARGNIYEQYF. CDR3 in DNA: TGCAGTGCTAGGGGGAACATCTACGAGCAGTACTTC. The V and J genes are TRBV20-1 and TRBJ2-7; D is unclear. Deletions cut 3 bases from V and 3 bases from J, with 9 bases between. Germline CDR1 reads DFQATT; CDR2 reads SNEGSKA (reference sequence). The CDR3 loop spans 12 amino acids.

The chain is built from TRBV19 and TRBJ2-7; TRBD1 is a possible D gene (5 bases). The V end was cut by 3 bases, the J end by 4 bases, with 19 bases between. In germline, CDR1 is LNHDA, CDR2 SQIVND (reference sequence). The CDR3 spans 16 residues. The CDR3 DNA reads TGTGCCAGTAGTATCAAAGGGTCGGCAGGGAAGTACGAGCAGTACTTC. This codes for CASSIKGSAGKYEQYF. The full variable domain, rest sourced from reference TRBV19 and TRBJ2-7, is DGGITQSPKYLFRKEGQNVTLSCEQNLNHDAMYWYRQDPGQGLRLIYYSQIVNDFQKGDIAEGYSVSREKKESFPLTVTSAQKNPTAFYLCASSIKGSAGKYEQYFGPGTRLTVT.

CDR3 DNA: TGCAGCGTTGAGACAGGGATCAGCTATGGCTACACCTTC. It specifies CSVETGISYGYTF. The chain couples TRBV29-1 to TRBJ1-2, with TRBD1 matching 7 bases. Trimming took 3 bases from V and 4 from J; bases not matched to a gene: 5. The CDR3 length is 13 residues. Looked up from germline, CDR1 is SQVTM and CDR2 is ANQGSEA.

Remarks on this clonotype: A read error may be the cause here, since a much bigger clone is one base away. V gene TRBV2 combines with J gene TRBJ1-5, with D tentatively TRBD1 (6 bases). There are 14 residues in the CDR3. Trimming cost V 2 bases and J 5 bases, with 10 bases left between them. Germline-derived CDR1 and CDR2 are SNHLY and FYNNEI. CDR3 DNA sequence: TGTGCCAGCAGTGAACAGGGGACTCATCAGCCCCAGCATTTT. The encoded protein is CASSEQGTHQPQHF.

V usage is TRBV9 and J usage is TRBJ1-1; D is possibly TRBD1 (6 bases). The V end lost 3 bases, the J end lost 1 base, and 10 bases lay between the germline ends. Germline V lookup: CDR1 SGDLS, CDR2 YYNGEE. There are 14 residues in the CDR3. The CDR3 is CASSDRQANTEAFF. CDR3 bases: TGTGCCAGCAGCGACCGACAGGCGAACACTGAAGCTTTCTTT.

This clonotype was detected only a few times. The chain carries TRBV2 and TRBJ2-5; perhaps TRBD1 as D (6 bases). Germline loops: CDR1 SNHLY, CDR2 FYNNEI. The CDR3 contains 14 residues. Between the trimmed V and J ends, which lost 5 bases and 9 bases, there was a span of 19 bases. CDR3: CASSPTGSSKPQYF. DNA of the CDR3: TGTGCCAGCAGTCCCACAGGGTCCAGCAAGCCCCAGTACTTC.

The chain is built from TRBV5-1 and TRBJ2-7, with a tentative D call TRBD1 (6 bases). This CDR3 is built from 15 residues. V gave up 4 bases and J gave up 0 bases, with 14 bases separating them. Germline CDR1 SGHRS, CDR2 YFSETQ. CDR3 residues: CASSHTGKSSYEQYF. CDR3 nucleotides: TGCGCCAGCAGCCACACAGGGAAGAGCTCCTACGAGCAGTACTTC.

This chain uses TRBV7-8 with TRBJ2-2; D tentatively fits TRBD1 or TRBD2 (7 bases each). Germline V gene sequence: CDR1 SGHVS, CDR2 FQNEAQ. CDR3 length: 14 residues. V was cut by 4 bases and J by 7 bases, with 13 bases left in between. The CDR3, as DNA: TGTGCCAGCAGCTCGACAGGGAGGGGCGGGGAGCTGTTTTTT. Residues: CASSSTGRGGELFF.

This chain uses TRBV5-8 with TRBJ1-2; 7 bases fit TRBD1. V lost 3 bases and J lost 8; bases outside the gene matches: 13. Germline loops: CDR1 SGHTS, CDR2 YDEGEE. The length of the CDR3 is 15 residues. Here the CDR3 reads CASSSTDDRARGYTF. DNA for the CDR3: TGTGCCAGCAGCTCCACCGATGACAGGGCGAGAGGCTACACCTTC.

The chain uses TRBV9 and TRBJ2-5; no reliable D call. There are 14 residues in the CDR3. The V gene lost 5 bases and the J gene lost 0 bases, with 11 bases spanning the gap. The germline CDR1 and CDR2 sequences are SGDLS and YYNGEE. CDR3 DNA sequence: TGTGCCAGCAGTCCCTTAGCCGACCAAGAGACCCAGTACTTC. Amino acids: CASSPLADQETQYF.

The chain employs TRBV29-1 and TRBJ1-1; perhaps TRBD1 as D (5 bases). Germline V CDR1 and CDR2: SQVTM, ANQGSEA. CDR3 length: 13 amino acids. Trimming took off 6 bases at V and 0 bases at J, with 11 bases between the two ends. The CDR3 nucleotides read TGCAGCGTCGGGAACAGGCTGAACACTGAAGCTTTCTTT. Its translation: CSVGNRLNTEAFF.

CDR3 in DNA: TGTGCCAGCAACGAGAGGACTAGCGGACACGAGCAGTTCTTC. It codes for CASNERTSGHEQFF. V and J are TRBV7-8 and TRBJ2-7, with 10 bases identical to TRBD2. The J call is in doubt because the DNA end fits TRBJ2-1 better. The CDR3 is 14 amino acids. CDR1 is SGHVS and CDR2 is FQNEAQ in the germline V gene.

This clonotype was counted between two and nine times. The chain combines TRBV7-9 with TRBJ2-7; D gene unclear. This CDR3 has 13 amino acids. From germline, CDR1 is SEHNR and CDR2 FQNEAQ (reference sequence). V was trimmed by 5 bases and J by 3 bases, leaving 11 bases between them. CDR3 nucleotide sequence: TGTGCCAGCAGCCTAAGGAATAACTACGAGCAGTACTTC. Translated: CASSLRNNYEQYF. Complete variable domain (other parts from reference TRBV7-9 and TRBJ2-7): DTGVSQNPRHKITKRGQNVTFRCDPISEHNRLYWYRQTLGQGPEFLTYFQNEAQLEKSRLLSDRFSAERPKGSFSTLEIQRTEQGDSAMYLCASSLRNNYEQYFGPGTRLTVT.

This clonotype was recorded a few times. This sequence joins TRBV20-1 and TRBJ2-7; 11 bases line up with TRBD2. V lost 0 bases, J lost 0 bases, and 7 bases stayed unmatched. This CDR3 region has 17 residues. Germline V gene sequence: CDR1 DFQATT, CDR2 SNEGSKA (reference sequence). The DNA for the CDR3 is TGCAGTGCTAGAGATGAAGCTAGCGGGAGGAGCTCCTACGAGCAGTACTTC. It is translated as CSARDEASGRSSYEQYF.

The CDR3, as DNA: TGTGCCAGCAGCCAAGAGGTGCGGGCTGCGGGAGGCCGCTACGAGCAGTACTTC. This sequence encodes CASSQEVRAAGGRYEQYF. This chain links TRBV5-4 with TRBJ2-7; 8 bases line up with TRBD2. The CDR3 totals 18 residues. Trimming cost V 4 bases and J 3 bases; bases outside gene matches: 18. Germline CDR1 SGHNT, CDR2 YYREEE (reference sequence).

The V call is TRBV10-3, the J call TRBJ1-1; a weak D match, TRBD1 (6 bases). The CDR3 length is 14 residues. Looked up from germline, CDR1 is ENHRY and CDR2 is SYGVKD. V was shortened by 2 bases and J by 3 bases, with 10 bases between the two germline ends. CDR3 amino acids: CAISEAGAYTEAFF. CDR3 nucleotide sequence: TGTGCCATCAGTGAGGCAGGGGCCTACACTGAAGCTTTCTTT.

The chain combines TRBV7-8 with TRBJ2-7; 13 positions agree with TRBD2. Per the germline V gene, CDR1 is SGHVS and CDR2 is FQNEAQ. After removal of 5 bases from V and 3 bases from J, the junction contained 4 bases not matched to a gene. The CDR3 is made up of 15 amino acids. CDR3: CASSPGLAGLYEQYF. CDR3 nucleotide sequence: TGTGCCAGCAGCCCGGGACTAGCGGGACTCTACGAGCAGTACTTC.

The rearrangement links TRBV11-3 to TRBJ2-2, with TRBD1 identical over 7 bases. Germline V gives CDR1 SGHNT, CDR2 YENEEA. CDR3 size: 15 residues. The V segment lost 4 bases and the J segment 6 bases; nucleotides outside the gene matches: 8. In DNA, the CDR3 is TGTGCCAGCAGCTCCTCACCCACAGGGGCCGGGGAGCTGTTTTTT. Protein product: CASSSSPTGAGELFF.

The genes are TRBV7-2 and TRBJ1-2; 7 bases map to TRBD1. Germline loops: CDR1 SGHTA, CDR2 FQGNSA. The V gene end was trimmed by 5 bases and the J gene end by 2 bases; junction bases not matched to a gene: 8. The CDR3 is 15 residues long. The DNA of the CDR3 is TGTGCCAGCAGCCACTGGGAGGGGGCCAACTATGGCTACACCTTC. Amino acid sequence: CASSHWEGANYGYTF.

A word on this clonotype: The junction differs from germline at one of its ends, possibly a read error. The rearrangement joins TRBV2 to TRBJ1-1; tentatively, D is TRBD1 (5 bases). Germline assignment: CDR1 SNHLY and CDR2 FYNNEI. The CDR3 consists of 16 residues. The DNA of the CDR3 is TGCGCCAGCAGGGCTACAGGTAAGCGACCAAACACTGAAGCTTTCTTT. Protein sequence: CASRATGKRPNTEAFF.

V is TRBV11-2 and J is TRBJ2-7; 8 bases match TRBD1. This CDR3 comprises 16 residues. V shed 5 bases, J shed 3 bases, and the junction held 12 bases outside the gene matches. CDR1 SGHAT and CDR2 FQNNGV come from the germline V gene. CDR3 loop: CASSTRPGTGFYEQYF. CDR3 DNA: TGTGCCAGCAGCACCCGTCCCGGGACAGGTTTCTACGAGCAGTACTTC.